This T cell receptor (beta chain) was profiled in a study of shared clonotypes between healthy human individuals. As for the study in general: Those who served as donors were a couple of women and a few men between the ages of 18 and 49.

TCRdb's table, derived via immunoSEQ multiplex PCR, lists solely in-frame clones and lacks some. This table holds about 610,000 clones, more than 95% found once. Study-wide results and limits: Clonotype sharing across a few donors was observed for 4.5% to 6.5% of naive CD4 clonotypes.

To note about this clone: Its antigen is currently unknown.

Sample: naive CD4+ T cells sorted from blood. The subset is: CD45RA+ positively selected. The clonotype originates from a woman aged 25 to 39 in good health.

The CDR3 DNA follows: TGTGCCCCTCCGACAGGGCACGGTGAAAAACTGTTTTTT. Translating it yields CAPPTGHGEKLFF. This chain joins TRBV30 and TRBJ1-4; TRBD1 matches at 7 bases. CDR3 size: 13 residues. V was clipped by 8 bases and J by 7 bases; unmatched bases: 10. The germline V gene has CDR1 GTSNPN and CDR2 SVGIG (reference sequence).